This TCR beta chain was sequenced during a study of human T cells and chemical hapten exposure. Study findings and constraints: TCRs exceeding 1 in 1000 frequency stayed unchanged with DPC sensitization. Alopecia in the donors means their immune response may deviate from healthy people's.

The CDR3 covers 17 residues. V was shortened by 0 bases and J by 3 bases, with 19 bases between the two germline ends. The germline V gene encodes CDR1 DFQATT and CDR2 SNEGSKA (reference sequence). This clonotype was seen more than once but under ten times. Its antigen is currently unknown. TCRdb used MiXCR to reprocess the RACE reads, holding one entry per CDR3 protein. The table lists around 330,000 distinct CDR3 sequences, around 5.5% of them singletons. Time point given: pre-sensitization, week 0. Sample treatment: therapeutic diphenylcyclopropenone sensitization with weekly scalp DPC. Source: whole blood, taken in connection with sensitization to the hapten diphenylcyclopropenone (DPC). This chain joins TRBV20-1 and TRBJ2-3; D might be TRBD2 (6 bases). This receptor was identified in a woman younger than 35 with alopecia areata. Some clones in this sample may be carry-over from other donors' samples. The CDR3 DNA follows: TGCAGTGCTAGAGATTCCTCGGCGGGGAGTACTACAGATACGCAGTATTTT. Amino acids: CSARDSSAGSTTDTQYF.